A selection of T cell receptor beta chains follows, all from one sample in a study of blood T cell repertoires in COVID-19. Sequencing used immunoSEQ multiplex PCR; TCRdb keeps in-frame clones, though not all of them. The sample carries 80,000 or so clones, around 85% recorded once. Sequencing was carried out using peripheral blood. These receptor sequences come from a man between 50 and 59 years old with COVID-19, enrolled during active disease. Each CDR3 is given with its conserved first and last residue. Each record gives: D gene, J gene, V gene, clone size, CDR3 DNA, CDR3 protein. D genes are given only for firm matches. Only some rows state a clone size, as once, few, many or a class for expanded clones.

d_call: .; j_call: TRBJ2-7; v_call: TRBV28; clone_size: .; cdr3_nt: TGTGCCAGCAGTTTAGACTACCCCAGCTCCTACGAGCAGTACTTC; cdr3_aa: CASSLDYPSSYEQYF
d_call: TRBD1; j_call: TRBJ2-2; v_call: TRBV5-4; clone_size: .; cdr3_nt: TGTGCCAGCAGCTCAGACAGGGGTAGGACCGGGGAGCTGTTTTTT; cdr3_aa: CASSSDRGRTGELFF
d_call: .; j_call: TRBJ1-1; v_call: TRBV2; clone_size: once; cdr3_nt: TGTGCCAGCGCCGGGGAGTTGAACACTGAAGCTTTCTTT; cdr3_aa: CASAGELNTEAFF
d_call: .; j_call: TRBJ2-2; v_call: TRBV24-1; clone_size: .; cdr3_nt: TGTGCCACCAGTGTAGGGGCAAGGAACACCGGGGAGCTGTTTTTT; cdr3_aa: CATSVGARNTGELFF
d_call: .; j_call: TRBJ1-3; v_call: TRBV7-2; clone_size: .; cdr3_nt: TGTGCCAGCAGCTTAAGAGCGCGGCAGATATCTGGAAACACCATATATTTT; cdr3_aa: CASSLRARQISGNTIYF
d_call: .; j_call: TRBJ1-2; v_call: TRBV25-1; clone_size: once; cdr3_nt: TGTGCCAGCAGTCGTCCCGGGGAGGGTGGCTACACCTTC; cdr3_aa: CASSRPGEGGYTF
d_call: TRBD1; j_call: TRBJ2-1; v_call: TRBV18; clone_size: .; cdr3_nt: TGTGCCAGCTCGTCTACAGGGGGAGGCAATGAGCAGTTCTTC; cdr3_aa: CASSSTGGGNEQFF
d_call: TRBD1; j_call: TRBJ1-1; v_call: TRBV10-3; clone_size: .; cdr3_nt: TGTGCCATCAGTGAGCCGGGACAGGGTGTGGCGAACACTGAAGCTTTCTTT; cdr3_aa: CAISEPGQGVANTEAFF
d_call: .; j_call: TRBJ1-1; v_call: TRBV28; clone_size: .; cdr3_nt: TGTGCCAGCAGTTACGGGGGAGGTTGGACTGAAGCTTTCTTT; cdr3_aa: CASSYGGGWTEAFF
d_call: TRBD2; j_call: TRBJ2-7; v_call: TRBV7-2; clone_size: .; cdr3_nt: TGTGCCAGCAGCTTAGCAGCGGGGGGCGAGCAGTACTTC; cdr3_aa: CASSLAAGGEQYF
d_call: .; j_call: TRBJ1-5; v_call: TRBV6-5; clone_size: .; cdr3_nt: TGTGCCAGCAGGTCTCGGGGGGCATATCAGCCCCAGCATTTT; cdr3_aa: CASRSRGAYQPQHF
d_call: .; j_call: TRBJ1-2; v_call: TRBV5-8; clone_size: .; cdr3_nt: TGTGCCAGCAGCTTGAGTGGTACTTTCTATGGCTACACCTTC; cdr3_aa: CASSLSGTFYGYTF
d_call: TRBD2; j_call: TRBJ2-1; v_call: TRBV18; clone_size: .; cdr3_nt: TGTGCCAGCTCACCACAGCTAGGGGACTACTCCAATGAGCAGTTCTTC; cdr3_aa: CASSPQLGDYSNEQFF
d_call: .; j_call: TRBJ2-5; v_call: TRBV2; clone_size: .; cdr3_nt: TGTGCCAGCAGTGCCAGGCCTGCCTGGACCCAGTACTTC; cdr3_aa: CASSARPAWTQYF
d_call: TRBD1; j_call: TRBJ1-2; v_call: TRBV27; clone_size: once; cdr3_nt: TGTGCCAGCGGGACACAGGGGCTTCGGGGCTACACCTTC; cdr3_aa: CASGTQGLRGYTF
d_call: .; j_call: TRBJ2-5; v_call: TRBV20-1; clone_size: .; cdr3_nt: TGCAGTGCCCCCCGAGAGACCCAGTACTTC; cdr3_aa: CSAPRETQYF
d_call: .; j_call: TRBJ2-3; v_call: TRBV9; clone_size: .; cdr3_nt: TGTGCCAGCACAGGGAACACAGATACGCAGTATTTT; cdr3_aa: CASTGNTDTQYF
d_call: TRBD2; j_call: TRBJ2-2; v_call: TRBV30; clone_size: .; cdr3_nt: TGTGCCTGGGCTACTCTAGCGGGAGGGCCAGGCGGGGAGCTGTTTTTT; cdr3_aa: CAWATLAGGPGGELFF
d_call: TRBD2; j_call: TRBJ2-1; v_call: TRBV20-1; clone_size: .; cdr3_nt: TGCAGTGCTAGTGCCAGCTGGGGGGGACTCTACAATGAGCAGTTCTTC; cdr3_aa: CSASASWGGLYNEQFF
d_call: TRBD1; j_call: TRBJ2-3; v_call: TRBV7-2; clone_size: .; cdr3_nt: TGTGCCAGCAGCCTCCAGCGGGACAGGGCCAGGGATACGCAGTATTTT; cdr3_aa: CASSLQRDRARDTQYF
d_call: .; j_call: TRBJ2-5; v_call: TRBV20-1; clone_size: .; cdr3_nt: TGCAGTGCTAGTTTTGCGGACCAAGAGACCCAGTACTTC; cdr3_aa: CSASFADQETQYF
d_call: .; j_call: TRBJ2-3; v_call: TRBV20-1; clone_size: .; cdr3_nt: TGCAGTGCTAGTCCAGGGACAGATACGCAGTATTTT; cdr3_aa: CSASPGTDTQYF
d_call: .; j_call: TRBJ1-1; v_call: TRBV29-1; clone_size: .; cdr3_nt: TGCAGCGCACCACTCAGGGCGAACACTGAAGCTTTCTTT; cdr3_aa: CSAPLRANTEAFF
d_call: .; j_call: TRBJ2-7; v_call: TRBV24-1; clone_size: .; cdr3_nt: TGTGCCACCAACGGTTACGAGCAGTACTTC; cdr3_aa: CATNGYEQYF
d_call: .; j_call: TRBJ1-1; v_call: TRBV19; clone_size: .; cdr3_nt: TGTGCCAGTAGACAGGGCGGCACTGAAGCTTTCTTT; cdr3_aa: CASRQGGTEAFF
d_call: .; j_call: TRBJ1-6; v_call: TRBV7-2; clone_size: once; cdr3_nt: TGTGCCAGCACCCTTACAGGACACGATAATTCACCCCTCCACTTT; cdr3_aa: CASTLTGHDNSPLHF
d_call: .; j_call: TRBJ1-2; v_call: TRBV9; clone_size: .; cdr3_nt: TGTGCCAGCAGCGTAGATCACAGCTATGGCTACACCTTC; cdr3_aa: CASSVDHSYGYTF
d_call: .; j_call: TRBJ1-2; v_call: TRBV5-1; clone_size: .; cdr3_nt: TGCGCCAGCAGCTTGTATCAGGGTGGCTATGGCTACACCTTC; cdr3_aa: CASSLYQGGYGYTF
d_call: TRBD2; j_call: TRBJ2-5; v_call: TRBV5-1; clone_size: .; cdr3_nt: TGCGCCAGCAGCCGAAAAGCGGGAGAGGGGACCCAGTACTTC; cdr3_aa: CASSRKAGEGTQYF
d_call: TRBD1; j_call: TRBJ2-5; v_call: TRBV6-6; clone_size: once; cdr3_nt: TGTGCCAGCAGCCTGACAGGGGGCTTGGAGACCCAGTACTTC; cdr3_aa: CASSLTGGLETQYF
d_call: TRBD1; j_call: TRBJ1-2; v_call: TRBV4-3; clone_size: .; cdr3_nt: TGCGCCAGCAGCCAAGTCACAGGGGGGACAAACTATGGCTACACCTTC; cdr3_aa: CASSQVTGGTNYGYTF
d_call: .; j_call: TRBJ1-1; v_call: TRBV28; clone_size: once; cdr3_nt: TGTGCCAGCAGCCCCAGATGGGGGGGACGGATGAACACTGAAGCTTTCTTT; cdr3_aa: CASSPRWGGRMNTEAFF
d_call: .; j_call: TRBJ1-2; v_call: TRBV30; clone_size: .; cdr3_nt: TGTGCCTGGGGGAGGGGGGGTGGCTACACCTTC; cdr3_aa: CAWGRGGGYTF
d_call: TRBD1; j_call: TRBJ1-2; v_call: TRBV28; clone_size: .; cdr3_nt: TGTGCCAGCACCCTAGACAGGGGATATGGCTACACCTTC; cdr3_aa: CASTLDRGYGYTF
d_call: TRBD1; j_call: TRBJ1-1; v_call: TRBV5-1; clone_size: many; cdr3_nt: TGCGCCAGCAGCTTGGCAGGGGGATACACTGAAGCTTTCTTT; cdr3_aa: CASSLAGGYTEAFF
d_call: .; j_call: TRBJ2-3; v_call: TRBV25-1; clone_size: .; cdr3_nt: TGTGCCAGCAGTGAATATGGGGAGAAACCCTTCACAGATACGCAGTATTTT; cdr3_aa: CASSEYGEKPFTDTQYF
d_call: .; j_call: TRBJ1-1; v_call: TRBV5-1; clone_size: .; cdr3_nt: TGCGCCAGCAGCTTGGAACAGCCGAACACTGAAGCTTTCTTT; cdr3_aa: CASSLEQPNTEAFF
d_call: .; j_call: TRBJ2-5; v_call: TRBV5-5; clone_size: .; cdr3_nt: TGTGCCAGCAGCCTCGGGTCACGAAGGGGGACCCAGTACTTC; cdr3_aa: CASSLGSRRGTQYF
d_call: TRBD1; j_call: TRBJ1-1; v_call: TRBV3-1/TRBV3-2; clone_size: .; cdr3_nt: TGTGCCAGCAGCCTCAGGGACAGTAAGACTGAAGCTTTCTTT; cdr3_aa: CASSLRDSKTEAFF
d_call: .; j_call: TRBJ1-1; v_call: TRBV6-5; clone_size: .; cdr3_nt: TGTGCCAGCAGCCGCGAGACTGTGAACACTGAAGCTTTCTTT; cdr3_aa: CASSRETVNTEAFF
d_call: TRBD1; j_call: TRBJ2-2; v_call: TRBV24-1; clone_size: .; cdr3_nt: TGTGCCACCAGTGATTTGCCCGGGACAGGGCATACCGGGGAGCTGTTTTTT; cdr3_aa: CATSDLPGTGHTGELFF
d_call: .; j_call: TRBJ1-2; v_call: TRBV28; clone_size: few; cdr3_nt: TGTGCCAGCAGTCCAGAGGGGGTTGGCTACACCTTC; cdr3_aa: CASSPEGVGYTF
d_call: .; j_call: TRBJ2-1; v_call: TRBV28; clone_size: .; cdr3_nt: TGTGCCAGCAGACAGGCGGAGGGTCGCAATGAGCAGTTCTTC; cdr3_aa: CASRQAEGRNEQFF
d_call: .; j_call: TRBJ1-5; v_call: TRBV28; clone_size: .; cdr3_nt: TGTGCCAGCAGTTTATGGGCGGGAAGGGGTAATCAGCCCCAGCATTTT; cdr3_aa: CASSLWAGRGNQPQHF
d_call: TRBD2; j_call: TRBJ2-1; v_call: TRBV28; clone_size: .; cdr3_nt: TGTGCCAGCAGTCCGCCCGATCTCCTAGCGGGAGTACGCAATGAGCAGTTCTTC; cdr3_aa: CASSPPDLLAGVRNEQFF